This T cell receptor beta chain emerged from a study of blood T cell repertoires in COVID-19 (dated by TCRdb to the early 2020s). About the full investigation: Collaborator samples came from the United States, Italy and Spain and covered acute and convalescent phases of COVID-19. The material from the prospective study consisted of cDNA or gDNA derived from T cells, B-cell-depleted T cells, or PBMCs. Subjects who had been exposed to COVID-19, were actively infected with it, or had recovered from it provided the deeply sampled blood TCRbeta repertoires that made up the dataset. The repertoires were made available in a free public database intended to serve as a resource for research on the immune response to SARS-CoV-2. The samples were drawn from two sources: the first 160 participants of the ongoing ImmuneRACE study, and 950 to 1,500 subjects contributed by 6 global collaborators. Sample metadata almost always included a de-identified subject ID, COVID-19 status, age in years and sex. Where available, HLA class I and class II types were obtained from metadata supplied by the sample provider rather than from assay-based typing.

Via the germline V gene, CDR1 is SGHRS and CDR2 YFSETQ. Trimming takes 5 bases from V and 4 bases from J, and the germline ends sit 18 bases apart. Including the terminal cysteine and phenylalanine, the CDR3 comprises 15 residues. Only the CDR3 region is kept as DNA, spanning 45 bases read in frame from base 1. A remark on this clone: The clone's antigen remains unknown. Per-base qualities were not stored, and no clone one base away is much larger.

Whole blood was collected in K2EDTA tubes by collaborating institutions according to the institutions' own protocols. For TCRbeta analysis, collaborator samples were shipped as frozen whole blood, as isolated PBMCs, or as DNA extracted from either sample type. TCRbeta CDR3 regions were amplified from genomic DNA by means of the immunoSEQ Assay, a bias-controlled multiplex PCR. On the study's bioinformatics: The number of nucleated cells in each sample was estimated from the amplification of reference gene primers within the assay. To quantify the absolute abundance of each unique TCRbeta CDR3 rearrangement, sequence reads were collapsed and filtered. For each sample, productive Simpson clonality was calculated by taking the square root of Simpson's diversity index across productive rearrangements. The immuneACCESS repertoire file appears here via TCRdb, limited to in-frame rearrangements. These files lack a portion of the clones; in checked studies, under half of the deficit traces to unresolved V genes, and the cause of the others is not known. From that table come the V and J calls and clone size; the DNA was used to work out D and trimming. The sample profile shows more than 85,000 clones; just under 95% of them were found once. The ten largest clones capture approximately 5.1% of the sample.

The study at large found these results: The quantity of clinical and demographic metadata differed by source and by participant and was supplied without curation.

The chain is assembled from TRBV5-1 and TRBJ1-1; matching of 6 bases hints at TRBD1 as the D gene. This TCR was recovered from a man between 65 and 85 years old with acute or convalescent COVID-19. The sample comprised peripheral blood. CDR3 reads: CASSPGQKEPTEAFF. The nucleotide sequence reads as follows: TGCGCCAGCAGTCCAGGACAGAAGGAACCCACTGAAGCTTTCTTT. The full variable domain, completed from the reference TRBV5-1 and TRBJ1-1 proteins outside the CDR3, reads KAGVTQTPRYLIKTRGQQVTLSCSPISGHRSVSWYQQTPGQGLQFLFEYFSETQRNKGNFPGRFSGRQFSNSRSEMNVSTLELGDSALYLCASSPGQKEPTEAFFGQGTRLTVV.